One and the same sample provided the 18 T cell receptor beta chains below, sequenced in a study of T cell responses to AZD1222 COVID-19 vaccine. Clones were sequenced by immunoSEQ multiplex PCR, and TCRdb holds only the in-frame ones, with some missing. The repertoire includes under 200,000 clones, 88% of them detected once, and 25% to 30% sits in the top ten. The specimen was peripheral blood, collected 28 days after the second AZD1222 dose. These receptors were taken from an adult who received the AZD1222 COVID-19 vaccine.

The chain recombines TRBV18 with TRBJ2-2, with TRBD1 as a possible D gene (7 bases). The CDR3 spans 16 residues. Trimming shortened V by 2 bases and J by 4 bases, and 14 bases separated the two germline ends. CDR1 KGHSH and CDR2 LQKENI come from the germline V gene. The CDR3 region has the DNA TGTGCCAGCTCACCATTCGAGGAGGGGGCCACCGGGGAGCTGTTTTTT. It yields the protein CASSPFEEGATGELFF.

Only one count was recorded for this clone. The chain joins TRBV4-2 to TRBJ2-7; perhaps TRBD1 as D (6 bases). V was clipped by 1 base and J by 3 bases, with 7 bases between them. Germline CDR1 and CDR2: LGHNA and YNFKEQ. The CDR3 loop spans 13 amino acids. The CDR3 coding sequence is TGTGCCAGCAGCCAAGGGGACAACTACGAGCAGTACTTC. Translation gives CASSQGDNYEQYF.

J is TRBJ1-4 and V is TRBV18, with 9 bases matching TRBD1. Trimming removed 6 bases from V and 7 bases from J; junction bases left unmatched: 6. From germline, CDR1 is KGHSH and CDR2 LQKENI. The CDR3 is made up of 14 amino acids. CDR3 DNA sequence: TGTGCCAGCTCCCCCGACAGGGGGGTTGAAAAACTGTTTTTT. The encoded protein is CASSPDRGVEKLFF.

The J gene is TRBJ2-1, the V gene TRBV6-7, with 9 bases matching TRBD2. TRBV6-7 is placed among ORFs of uncertain function. J was trimmed by 1 base and V by 11 bases; bases with no gene match: 12. The CDR3 is 16 residues long. CDR3 DNA sequence: TGTGCCCAGCTACAGCGACTAGCGGTTTCCTACAATGAGCAGTTCTTC. Its protein product is CAQLQRLAVSYNEQFF.

The chain recombines TRBV28 with TRBJ2-7; maybe TRBD2 (6 bases). Germline lookup yields CDR1 MDHEN and CDR2 SYDVKM. V lost 6 bases, J lost 7 bases, and 16 bases lay in between. This CDR3 has 13 residues. The CDR3 reads CASSPGGVGEQYF. CDR3 nucleotide sequence: TGTGCCAGCAGCCCCGGCGGGGTCGGGGAGCAGTACTTC.

This rearrangement joins TRBV5-1 to TRBJ2-1; a weak D match, TRBD2 (5 bases). CDR1 and CDR2 (germline): SGHRS, YFSETQ. The CDR3 totals 15 residues. Between the trimmed V and J ends, which lost 0 bases and 5 bases, there was a span of 12 bases. This chain's CDR3 is CASSLAGIGNNEQFF. CDR3 DNA: TGCGCCAGCAGCTTGGCCGGGATAGGTAACAATGAGCAGTTCTTC.

This clone is a singleton in its sample. The chain carries TRBV28 and TRBJ1-6, with D perhaps TRBD1 (5 bases). The CDR3 loop spans 15 amino acids. V was clipped by 8 bases and J by 0 bases, with 11 bases between them. Germline assignment: CDR1 MDHEN and CDR2 SYDVKM. For the CDR3, the DNA is TGTGCCAGCGGTGGGGGGTCCTCCTATAATTCACCCCTCCACTTT. This gives the protein CASGGGSSYNSPLHF.

The V and J genes are TRBV7-3 and TRBJ2-1; weak D call: TRBD1 (6 bases). The CDR3 consists of 15 residues. V gave up 10 bases and J gave up 1 base, with 17 bases separating them. Germline loops: CDR1 SGHTA, CDR2 FQGTGA. CDR3 nucleotide sequence: TGTGCCACCTCACTACAGGGCGCGTCCTACAATGAGCAGTTCTTC. Encoded protein: CATSLQGASYNEQFF.

The chain joins TRBV19 to TRBJ2-1, with D possibly TRBD2 on 5 matching bases. The V and J ends lost 7 bases and 10 bases respectively, with 20 bases between them. CDR3 length equals 14 residues. Germline CDR1 and CDR2: LNHDA and SQIVND (reference sequence). CDR3 sequence: CASTLYGGLGEQFF. In nucleotides, the CDR3 is TGTGCCAGTACGTTATACGGCGGGCTGGGGGAGCAGTTCTTC. The whole variable domain, remainder taken from reference TRBV19 and TRBJ2-1, is DGGITQSPKYLFRKEGQNVTLSCEQNLNHDAMYWYRQDPGQGLRLIYYSQIVNDFQKGDIAEGYSVSREKKESFPLTVTSAQKNPTAFYLCASTLYGGLGEQFFGPGTRLTVL.

The chain is built from TRBV7-2 and TRBJ1-6; D gene ambiguous. V shed 0 bases and J shed 0 bases, with 9 bases lying between them. This CDR3 is built from 17 residues. CDR1 and CDR2 from the germline V gene are SGHTA and FQGNSA. CDR3 DNA: TGTGCCAGCAGCTTAGCCGCGGATAGCTCCTATAATTCACCCCTCCACTTT. This translates into CASSLAADSSYNSPLHF.

V gene TRBV11-2 combines with J gene TRBJ1-5; no reliable D call. The V and J ends lost 1 base and 7 bases respectively, with 8 bases between them. In germline, CDR1 is SGHAT, CDR2 FQNNGV. The CDR3 is 13 amino acids. The CDR3 loop reads CASSLGKLQPQHF. Here the CDR3 DNA reads TGTGCCAGCAGCTTAGGGAAACTCCAGCCCCAGCATTTT.

The genes are TRBV5-4 and TRBJ2-2, with 7 bases matching TRBD2. V lost 0 bases to trimming and J lost 3 bases; unmatched junction nucleotides: 5. The CDR3 is made up of 16 amino acids. In germline, CDR1 is SGHNT, CDR2 YYREEE (reference sequence). DNA of the CDR3: TGTGCCAGCAGCTTGGGCGGGAGCCCCCACACCGGGGAGCTGTTTTTT. Translated: CASSLGGSPHTGELFF.

The V and J genes are TRBV4-3 and TRBJ2-6; possible D gene TRBD1, 5 bases. The V gene lost 3 bases and the J gene lost 1 base, with 7 bases spanning the gap. The CDR3 contains 15 residues. Germline values: CDR1 LGHNA, CDR2 YSLEER. Written as DNA, the CDR3 is TGCGCCAGCAGCCAGCCAGGGTCTGGGGCCAACGTCCTGACTTTC. Translation: CASSQPGSGANVLTF.

The chain links TRBV4-1 to TRBJ1-2; D unresolved. The CDR3 consists of 16 residues. CDR1 is MGHRA and CDR2 is YSYEKL in the germline V gene. The V end lost 0 bases, the J end lost 7 bases, and 18 bases lay between the germline ends. The CDR3 DNA reads TGCGCCAGCAGCCAAGAATTACACGCCCGGGAGAGTGGCTACACCTTC. As protein: CASSQELHARESGYTF.

The chain carries TRBV15 and TRBJ2-1, with 9 positions matching TRBD1. The CDR3 runs to 15 residues. The germline CDR1 and CDR2 sequences are LNHNV and YYDKDF (reference sequence). J gave up 6 bases and V 3 bases, and 6 bases lay outside the gene matches. The CDR3 region is CATSRGTGKGNEQFF. CDR3 nucleotide sequence: TGTGCCACCAGCAGGGGGACAGGGAAGGGCAATGAGCAGTTCTTC.

The chain employs TRBV14 and TRBJ1-2; D gene ambiguous. V was pared by 1 base and J by 1 base, with 10 bases between. CDR3 length: 15 residues. Germline V CDR1 and CDR2: SGHDN, FVKESK. DNA of the CDR3: TGTGCCAGCAGCCAAGCTCCGGGCTTTAACTATGGCTACACCTTC. Encoded protein: CASSQAPGFNYGYTF.

The CDR3 protein is CASRAGQGRPGGTFNQPQHF. As DNA, the CDR3 is TGTGCCAGCCGAGCGGGACAGGGGCGTCCGGGTGGAACTTTCAATCAGCCCCAGCATTTT. The chain is built from TRBV13 and TRBJ1-5, with TRBD1 matching over 10 bases. Germline CDR1 and CDR2: PRHDT and FYEKMQ (reference sequence). This CDR3 is 20 amino acids long. Trimming removed 8 bases from V and 3 bases from J; junction bases left unmatched: 22. The entire variable domain, with the rest obtained from reference TRBV13 and TRBJ1-5, is as follows: AAGVIQSPRHLIKEKRETATLKCYPIPRHDTVYWYQQGPGQDPQFLISFYEKMQSDKGSIPDRFSAQQFSDYHSELNMSSLELGDSALYFCASRAGQGRPGGTFNQPQHFGDGTRLSIL.

The V gene is TRBV18, the J gene TRBJ2-4; tentatively, D is TRBD2 (6 bases). The CDR3 is 20 residues long. Germline CDR1 reads KGHSH; CDR2 reads LQKENI. The germline V and J ends were trimmed by 0 bases and 3 bases, with 24 bases remaining between them. The CDR3 DNA is TGTGCCAGCTCACCACCGTGGAGGGGCTTCGGGGAGTCTGTCAAAAACATTCAGTACTTC. It translates to CASSPPWRGFGESVKNIQYF.